Presented here are 31 T cell receptor beta chains from one specimen sequenced in a study of T cell responses to AZD1222 COVID-19 vaccine. Using immunoSEQ multiplex PCR, the repertoire was profiled, and TCRdb retains in-frame clones only, with some absent. The table has 85,000 to 110,000 clones, approximately 88% seen once. The sequences come from peripheral blood, collected on day 0 of AZD1222 vaccination. The origin of the receptors is an adult in good health.

This sequence joins TRBV11-2 and TRBJ2-2; D not resolved. The CDR3 is made up of 16 amino acids. V was clipped by 1 base and J by 2 bases, with 11 bases between them. Germline V gene data show CDR1 as SGHAT and CDR2 as FQNNGV. CDR3 residues: CASSLGSSLNTGELFF. The CDR3 region has the DNA TGTGCCAGCAGCTTAGGTTCGAGCCTTAACACCGGGGAGCTGTTTTTT.

This clone was counted once. J is TRBJ2-3 and V is TRBV3-1 (or the pseudogene TRBV3-2), with D hard to call. The germline V gene has CDR1 LGHDT and CDR2 YNNKEL (reference sequence). The CDR3 sequence is 15 residues long. The germline V and J ends were trimmed by 3 bases and 3 bases, with 13 bases remaining between them. CDR3 DNA: TGTGCCAGCAGCCAGTCTGGGGTTGGTACAGATACGCAGTATTTT. Its protein is CASSQSGVGTDTQYF.

Comment on this clone: One junction end disagrees with the germline gene, perhaps due to a read error. This chain joins TRBV3-1 (or the pseudogene TRBV3-2) and TRBJ2-1; D perhaps matches TRBD2 (6 bases). The length of the CDR3 is 13 residues. Looked up from germline, CDR1 is LGHDT and CDR2 is YNNKEL (reference sequence). CDR3: CASSQGGGMPRLF. CDR3 nucleotides: TGTGCCAGCAGCCAAGGCGGAGGGATGCCCCGTCTCTTC.

The chain has TRBV28 and TRBJ2-5, with D tentatively TRBD2 (6 bases). The germline V gene encodes CDR1 MDHEN and CDR2 SYDVKM. This CDR3 contains 13 residues. The germline V and J ends were trimmed by 10 bases and 3 bases, with 15 bases remaining between them. The CDR3 protein is CATLRAGKETQYF. In DNA, the CDR3 is TGTGCCACCCTCCGGGCGGGGAAAGAGACCCAGTACTTC.

The gene calls are TRBV11-2 and TRBJ1-2; 10 bases agree with TRBD1. The CDR3 extends over 13 amino acids. The germline V gene has CDR1 SGHAT and CDR2 FQNNGV. V lost 5 bases to trimming and J lost 7 bases; unmatched junction nucleotides: 4. In DNA, the CDR3 is TGTGCCAGCAGCCCAGGGACAGGGGTTGGCTACACCTTC. Encoded protein: CASSPGTGVGYTF.

The chain employs TRBV6-4 and TRBJ1-2; the D is unclear. The CDR3 is 16 residues long. The V gene's germline CDR1 is MRHNA and CDR2 SNTAGT. Trimming took off 0 bases at V and 5 bases at J, with 16 bases between the two ends. In DNA form, the CDR3 reads TGTGCCAGCAGTGACTCTTCAAAGCCCCAATCTTATGGCTACACCTTC. This translates into CASSDSSKPQSYGYTF.

V gene TRBV19 combines with J gene TRBJ1-1; D unclear. V shed 4 bases and J shed 0 bases, with 15 bases lying between them. Germline V gene lookup returns CDR1 LNHDA and CDR2 SQIVND (reference sequence). The CDR3 runs to 16 residues. The CDR3 DNA follows: TGTGCCAGTAGTACTGGGGATGTCCACATGAACACTGAAGCTTTCTTT. This codes for CASSTGDVHMNTEAFF. The whole variable domain, remainder taken from reference TRBV19 and TRBJ1-1, is DGGITQSPKYLFRKEGQNVTLSCEQNLNHDAMYWYRQDPGQGLRLIYYSQIVNDFQKGDIAEGYSVSREKKESFPLTVTSAQKNPTAFYLCASSTGDVHMNTEAFFGQGTRLTVV.

V is TRBV28 and J is TRBJ1-2, with D unclear. Germline CDR1 MDHEN, CDR2 SYDVKM. This CDR3 has 13 residues. V lost 2 bases, J lost 0 bases, and 4 bases lay in between. The DNA for the CDR3 is TGTGCCAGCAGTTTAATGGCTAACTATGGCTACACCTTC. Translation gives CASSLMANYGYTF.

The gene calls are TRBV12-3 or TRBV12-4 and TRBJ1-5; D gene ambiguous. This CDR3 contains 13 residues. Between the trimmed V and J ends, which lost 3 bases and 1 base, there was a span of 4 bases. The CDR3 nucleotides read TGTGCCAGCAGTTTCGACAGCAATCAGCCCCAGCATTTT. The encoded protein is CASSFDSNQPQHF.

This clone has just a few counts. V usage is TRBV6-2 or TRBV6-3 and J usage is TRBJ2-7; no clear D. Germline V CDR1 and CDR2: MNHEY, SVGEGT. The CDR3 spans 13 residues. V shed 2 bases and J shed 0 bases, with 5 bases lying between them. In DNA form, the CDR3 reads TGTGCCAGCAGTTACGCAGTCTCCTACGAGCAGTACTTC. The encoded protein is CASSYAVSYEQYF.

V usage is TRBV28 and J usage is TRBJ1-3; TRBD1 aligns across 9 bases. Germline-derived CDR1 and CDR2 are MDHEN and SYDVKM. This CDR3 contains 15 residues. V was clipped by 9 bases and J by 0 bases; unmatched bases: 6. The CDR3 protein is CASYLGQGSGNTIYF. The DNA of the CDR3 is TGTGCCAGTTATCTGGGACAGGGCTCTGGAAACACCATATATTTT. The variable domain in full, completed from reference TRBV28 and TRBJ1-3, reads DVKVTQSSRYLVKRTGEKVFLECVQDMDHENMFWYRQDPGLGLRLIYFSYDVKMKEKGDIPEGYSVSREKKERFSLILESASTNQTSMYLCASYLGQGSGNTIYFGEGSWLTVV.

The chain links TRBV7-2 to TRBJ2-1; D uncertain. This CDR3 contains 14 residues. Trimming pared 3 bases from V and 5 bases from J, leaving 11 bases between. Germline-derived CDR1 and CDR2 are SGHTA and FQGNSA. DNA for the CDR3: TGTGCCAGCAGCTTTTCTCCGGCTAACAATGAGCAGTTCTTC. Its protein product is CASSFSPANNEQFF.

Here the CDR3 reads CSVEPQASGNTIYF. The CDR3 DNA reads as TGCAGCGTTGAACCCCAAGCCTCTGGAAACACCATATATTTT. The genes are TRBV29-1 and TRBJ1-3; D gene uncertain. The germline CDR1 and CDR2 sequences are SQVTM and ANQGSEA. V lost 2 bases and J 0 bases, leaving 8 bases between the germline ends. The CDR3 loop spans 14 amino acids.

The chain joins TRBV7-8 to TRBJ1-6; D perhaps matches TRBD1 (5 bases). The V end lost 11 bases, the J end lost 6 bases, and 23 bases lay between the germline ends. Per the germline V gene, CDR1 is SGHVS and CDR2 is FQNEAQ. This CDR3 region has 16 residues. The CDR3 sequence: CACCLAQGSANSPLHF. The CDR3 nucleotides are TGTGCCTGCTGCTTAGCGCAGGGAAGCGCTAATTCACCCCTCCACTTT.

The chain employs TRBV2 and TRBJ2-7, with D perhaps TRBD1 (5 bases). The CDR3 is made up of 10 amino acids. V was clipped by 7 bases and J by 4 bases, with 5 bases between them. The germline V gene has CDR1 SNHLY and CDR2 FYNNEI. In DNA, the CDR3 is TGTGCCAGCAAGGGGTACGAGCAGTACTTC. Amino acid sequence: CASKGYEQYF.

This clone appeared a single time. The V call is TRBV7-9, the J call TRBJ2-5; D assignment may be TRBD1 or TRBD2 (5 bases each). This CDR3 is built from 15 residues. Germline V CDR1 and CDR2: SEHNR, FQNEAQ (reference sequence). V was trimmed by 10 bases and J by 5 bases, leaving 23 bases between them. CDR3 loop: CATEDTGTPEETQYF. CDR3 in DNA: TGTGCCACTGAAGACACCGGGACCCCGGAGGAGACCCAGTACTTC.

The chain joins TRBV6-2 or TRBV6-3 to TRBJ1-5; D is unresolved. The CDR3 has 15 amino acids. Looked up from germline, CDR1 is MNHEY and CDR2 is SVGEGT. Trimming pared 2 bases from V and 7 bases from J, leaving 15 bases between. The CDR3: CASSYPGNSWQPQHF. CDR3 nucleotide sequence: TGTGCCAGCAGTTACCCGGGGAACAGCTGGCAGCCCCAGCATTTT.

The chain carries TRBV7-2 and TRBJ1-1; TRBD1 might be the D (5 bases). The CDR3 contains 15 residues. CDR1 and CDR2 from the germline V gene are SGHTA and FQGNSA. V lost 7 bases and J lost 7, with 22 bases in between. CDR3 coding DNA: TGTGCCAGCACCCCCACCGGGGGGTTAAGACTTGAAGCTTTCTTT. Translating gives CASTPTGGLRLEAFF.

The chain is built from TRBV12-5 and TRBJ1-4, with TRBD1 identical over 10 bases. The CDR3 covers 16 residues. The germline CDR1 and CDR2 sequences are LGHNT and FRNRAP. J lost 1 base, V lost 5 bases, and 4 bases had no gene match. The CDR3, as DNA: TGTGCTAGTGGTCGGGGACAGGGGAAAACTAATGAAAAACTGTTTTTT. This sequence encodes CASGRGQGKTNEKLFF.

A few counts support this clone. This chain connects TRBV19 to TRBJ2-2, with D uncertain. This CDR3 is 13 amino acids long. V was cut by 1 base and J by 5 bases, with 5 bases left in between. Germline V gene data show CDR1 as LNHDA and CDR2 as SQIVND (reference sequence). CDR3 coding DNA: TGTGCCAGTAGTATAGCGGTGACCGGGGAGCTGTTTTTT. Translated: CASSIAVTGELFF.

The V and J genes are TRBV7-2 and TRBJ1-4; D uncertain. Germline V gives CDR1 SGHTA, CDR2 FQGNSA. The CDR3 runs to 13 residues. Trimming cost V 6 bases and J 8 bases, with 13 bases left between them. The CDR3 nucleotides read TGTGCCAGCAGGTCTGGAGCTTACGAAAAACTGTTTTTT. This gives the protein CASRSGAYEKLFF. Drawing the rest from reference TRBV7-2 and TRBJ1-4, the complete variable domain is GAGVSQSPSNKVTEKGKDVELRCDPISGHTALYWYRQSLGQGLEFLIYFQGNSAPDKSGLPSDRFSAERTGGSVSTLTIQRTQQEDSAVYLCASRSGAYEKLFFGSGTQLSVL.

V and J are TRBV9 and TRBJ1-4; D unresolved. V was shortened by 4 bases and J by 0 bases, with 10 bases between the two germline ends. There are 15 residues in the CDR3. From germline, CDR1 is SGDLS and CDR2 YYNGEE. This CDR3 is CASSPWEATNEKLFF. The CDR3 DNA follows: TGTGCCAGCAGCCCCTGGGAGGCAACTAATGAAAAACTGTTTTTT.

V usage is TRBV14 and J usage is TRBJ2-2, with D possibly matching TRBD1 (6 bases). CDR3 length: 20 amino acids. V shed 2 bases and J shed 3 bases, with 25 bases lying between them. In germline, CDR1 is SGHDN, CDR2 FVKESK. CDR3 bases: TGTGCCAGCAGCCAACGTAATAGCCCGCAGGGGTTATTGCACACCGGGGAGCTGTTTTTT. This encodes CASSQRNSPQGLLHTGELFF.

The V gene is TRBV7-2, the J gene TRBJ2-3; TRBD2 is a possible D gene (6 bases). CDR1 and CDR2 (germline): SGHTA, FQGNSA. This CDR3 contains 16 residues. V lost 5 bases, J lost 3 bases, and 18 bases lay in between. The CDR3 DNA reads as TGTGCCAGCAGCCCCCAAGCGGCTAGCGAGACAGATACGCAGTATTTT. Protein sequence: CASSPQAASETDTQYF.

This clone was picked up a small number of times. The chain combines TRBV15 with TRBJ1-1; the D is unclear. From germline, CDR1 is LNHNV and CDR2 YYDKDF (reference sequence). Between the trimmed V and J ends, which lost 0 bases and 0 bases, there was a span of 8 bases. The CDR3 has 15 amino acids. Written as DNA, the CDR3 is TGTGCCACCAGCAGAGATCTAGGGTTGAACACTGAAGCTTTCTTT. Translation gives CATSRDLGLNTEAFF.

The chain recombines TRBV3-1 (or the pseudogene TRBV3-2) with TRBJ2-1; TRBD2 aligns across 9 bases. This CDR3 is built from 15 residues. Germline CDR1 and CDR2: LGHDT and YNNKEL (reference sequence). Trimming cost V 3 bases and J 12 bases; bases outside gene matches: 12. CDR3 sequence (DNA): TGTGCCAGCAGCCAGTCTGGCGGGGGGGGATTGCGGCAGTTCTTC. Protein: CASSQSGGGGLRQFF.

The gene calls are TRBV6-1 and TRBJ1-2; no firm D call. Trimming pared 2 bases from V and 3 bases from J, leaving 10 bases between. This CDR3 comprises 14 residues. Germline CDR1 is MNHNS and CDR2 is SASEGT. DNA for the CDR3: TGTGCCAGCAGTGAAAACCCCAGATACTATGGCTACACCTTC. Its protein is CASSENPRYYGYTF.

V usage is TRBV28 and J usage is TRBJ1-5; TRBD1 might be the D (5 bases). Trimming took off 8 bases at V and 5 bases at J, with 16 bases between the two ends. Germline CDR1 is MDHEN and CDR2 is SYDVKM. The CDR3 runs to 14 residues. CDR3 sequence reads: CASLVVGGDQPQHF. The CDR3 DNA reads as TGTGCCAGCTTGGTCGTGGGGGGAGATCAGCCCCAGCATTTT.

V is TRBV12-3 or TRBV12-4 and J is TRBJ1-5; no firm D call. Deletions cut 4 bases from V and 9 bases from J, with 7 bases between. The CDR3 runs to 11 residues. The CDR3 region has the DNA TGTGCCAGCAGTTCTTTTGGGCCCCAGCATTTT. Protein: CASSSFGPQHF.

V and J are TRBV16 and TRBJ1-5, with TRBD1 as a possible D gene (5 bases). The CDR3 is made up of 16 amino acids. Germline CDR1 is KGHSY and CDR2 is FQNENV. V lost 0 bases to trimming and J lost 0 bases, with 9 bases between them. In DNA, the CDR3 is TGTGCCAGCAGCCAATCGACGGGACCTAGCAATCAGCCCCAGCATTTT. Translated: CASSQSTGPSNQPQHF.

This clone was seen a single time. This chain uses TRBV24-1 with TRBJ2-1, with D unresolved. The V gene's germline CDR1 is KGHDR and CDR2 SFDVKD. The germline V and J ends were trimmed by 9 bases and 6 bases, with 17 bases remaining between them. CDR3 length: 14 amino acids. The CDR3 region has the DNA TGTGCCACCGAGGCTCCCTTTAACTTCAATGAGCAGTTCTTC. Translated: CATEAPFNFNEQFF.